The rows below give T cell receptor beta chains drawn from one sample of a study of T cells in Graves' hyperthyroidism and ophthalmopathy. TCRdb passed the multiplex PCR reads through MiXCR, listing each CDR3 protein once. The sample lists some 650,000 distinct CDR3 sequences; around 15% were seen once. Material for sequencing was blood. The receptors were gathered from a woman aged 40 to 50 with Graves' ophthalmopathy. CDR3s include the opening cysteine and the closing phenylalanine or tryptophan. Each record gives: J gene, V gene, D gene, clone size, CDR3 protein, CDR3 DNA. D genes are given only for firm matches. Part of the rows lack a size; the others show once, few, many or a class for expanded clones.

TRBJ2-1,TRBV28,.,many,CASSSGASLENEQFF,TGTGCCAGCAGTTCGGGCGCCTCCCTCGAAAATGAGCAGTTCTTC
TRBJ2-5,TRBV3-1,TRBD2,many,CASSQAGAGVGETQYF,TGTGCCAGCAGCCAAGCCGGAGCGGGAGTGGGAGAGACCCAGTACTTC
TRBJ1-1,TRBV19,.,.,CASSRRFTLLNTEAFF,TGTGCCAGTAGCCGACGCTTCACCCTGCTGAACACTGAAGCTTTCTTT
TRBJ1-1,TRBV11-2,.,many,CASSLVVTNTEAFF,TGTGCCAGCAGCTTAGTTGTAACGAACACTGAAGCTTTCTTT
TRBJ2-1,TRBV27,.,many,CASSSPTTNEQFF,TGTGCCAGCAGCTCGCCGACGACCAATGAGCAGTTCTTC
TRBJ1-2,TRBV27,TRBD1,many,CASSRGDRGVYGYTF,TGTGCCAGCAGCCGGGGGGACAGGGGAGTCTATGGCTACACCTTC
TRBJ2-5,TRBV6-2/TRBV6-3,.,many,CASSYSGLRETQYF,TGTGCCAGCAGTTACTCCGGCCTTCGAGAGACCCAGTACTTC
TRBJ1-4,TRBV19,TRBD1,few,CASTPGGWNEKLFF,TGTGCCAGTACCCCAGGGGGGTGGAATGAAAAACTGTTTTTT
TRBJ1-5,TRBV19,.,many,CASISDPSGNQPQHF,TGTGCCAGTATCTCCGATCCATCAGGCAATCAGCCCCAGCATTTT
TRBJ2-3,TRBV2,TRBD2,many,CASNGGSREDTQYF,TGTGCCAGCAACGGCGGGAGTAGGGAGGATACGCAGTATTTT
TRBJ1-1,TRBV2,.,many,CASSRSGLTEAFF,TGTGCCAGCAGTCGTTCAGGGCTCACTGAAGCTTTCTTT
TRBJ2-5,TRBV5-1,.,many,CASSLDNSETQYF,TGCGCCAGCAGCTTGGATAACAGCGAGACCCAGTACTTC
TRBJ1-1,TRBV2,TRBD1,many,CASCLQGALNTEAFF,TGTGCCAGCTGCCTACAGGGGGCACTGAACACTGAAGCTTTCTTT
TRBJ2-5,TRBV20-1,TRBD1,.,CSARKWDRPQETQYF,TGCAGTGCTAGAAAATGGGACAGACCCCAAGAGACCCAGTACTTC
TRBJ2-1,TRBV5-1,.,many,CASSFGQSYNEQFF,TGTGCCAGCAGCTTCGGACAGTCCTACAATGAGCAGTTCTTC
TRBJ1-1,TRBV5-5,.,.,CASSLASFLVNTEAFF,TGTGCCAGCAGCTTAGCGAGTTTCCTGGTGAACACTGAAGCTTTCTTT
TRBJ1-6,TRBV28,TRBD1,.,CAGNGQGRSPLHF,TGTGCCGGCAATGGACAGGGCCGGTCACCCCTCCACTTT
TRBJ2-3,TRBV27,.,.,CASISRPDTQYF,TGTGCCAGCATTAGCCGCCCAGATACGCAGTATTTT
TRBJ2-7,TRBV7-2,TRBD2,many,CASSSRLGSSGGVYEQYF,TGTGCCAGCAGTTCTCGACTAGGGTCTAGCGGGGGGGTCTACGAGCAGTACTTC
TRBJ2-1,TRBV6-1,.,many,CASSEERLYNEQFF,TGTGCCAGCAGTGAAGAGAGGCTGTACAATGAGCAGTTCTTC
TRBJ2-7,TRBV6-1,.,few,CASSRTYRGQYF,TGTGCCAGCAGTCGGACATACAGAGGGCAGTACTTC
TRBJ1-2,TRBV4-1,TRBD1,.,CASSPGRGGASVYTF,TGCGCCAGCAGCCCGGGACGAGGGGGCGCATCCGTCTACACCTTC
TRBJ1-2,TRBV12-3/TRBV12-4,TRBD1,many,CASSGTGGSIGYTF,TGTGCCAGCAGCGGGACAGGGGGCTCTATTGGCTACACCTTC
TRBJ1-1,TRBV6-1,.,.,CASTPDGRPHTEAFF,TGTGCCAGCACTCCCGACGGGCGGCCTCACACTGAAGCTTTCTTT
TRBJ2-7,TRBV11-2,.,many,CASSLGGRQYF,TGTGCCAGCAGCTTAGGAGGGAGGCAGTACTTC
TRBJ1-2,TRBV25-1,.,many,CASSGGYYGYTF,TGTGCCAGCAGTGGCGGGTACTATGGCTACACCTTC
TRBJ1-5,TRBV6-1,.,.,CASSEVGGSNQPQHF,TGTGCCAGCAGCGAAGTAGGGGGTAGCAATCAGCCCCAGCATTTT
TRBJ2-5,TRBV20-1,TRBD2,many,CSARDLLAGVQETQYF,TGCAGTGCTAGAGATCTCCTAGCGGGAGTCCAAGAGACCCAGTACTTC
TRBJ2-1,TRBV3-1,.,few,CASSQGAQQSEQFF,TGTGCCAGCAGCCAAGGGGCCCAGCAGAGTGAGCAGTTCTTC
TRBJ2-6,TRBV7-2,.,.,CASSNLGGSGANVLTF,TGTGCCAGCAGCAACCTAGGAGGGTCTGGGGCCAACGTCCTGACTTTC